This T cell receptor (beta chain) comes out of a study of cytomegalovirus exposure and HLA in healthy donors. Overall study context: An early data release held some 89 million unique TCRs from HLA-typed donors. The Caucasian-associated ancestry cluster contained about 80% of the roughly 390 genotyped donors. Study-wide findings and caveats: A reported reduction in N-insertions relative to the approximately 670-donor mean was seen in an Asian-associated ancestry cluster in a later analysis.

V lost 2 bases to trimming and J lost 13 bases, with 9 bases between them. The CDR3 has 12 amino acids. Germline V gene sequence: CDR1 SGHVS, CDR2 FQNEAQ. The PCR had 60 Vbeta and 13 Jbeta primers. In the original analysis: Later, an analysis found about 83 million unique TCR beta chains, and about 9.9 million of these were shared. Only in-frame clones appear in the TCRdb table, and some are missing; sequencing was by immunoSEQ multiplex PCR. For V, J and clone size, that table is used; D and trimming come from the DNA. This table has over 150,000 clones, 75% to 90% appearing once. Regarding this clone: Its antigen is undetermined.

Sequencing was performed on PBMCs. The chain uses TRBV7-8 and TRBJ1-6; D is ambiguous. The TCR sequence derives from a human donor in good health. CDR3 region: CASSLSQAPLHF. The CDR3 nucleotides read TGTGCCAGCAGCTTATCCCAGGCCCCCCTCCACTTT.